The 21 T cell receptor beta chains below come from one sample, sequenced in a study of control samples from healthy donors and cancer patients. The protocol was immunoSEQ multiplex PCR, while the TCRdb copy is restricted to in-frame clones and leaves out a portion. The sample lists some 120,000 clones, approximately 92% occurring once. The sequencing input was PBMCs. The receptor set was obtained from an older man with head and neck cancer.

The CDR3 loop reads CSAGPETQYF. As DNA, the CDR3 is TGCAGTGCAGGACCGGAGACCCAGTACTTC. The genes are TRBV20-1 and TRBJ2-5; D gene uncertain. Germline V gene data show CDR1 as DFQATT and CDR2 as SNEGSKA (reference sequence). The CDR3 totals 10 residues. V lost 6 bases and J lost 5, with 7 bases in between.

The chain has TRBV15 and TRBJ2-7; no reliable D call. Trimming pared 5 bases from V and 3 bases from J, leaving 5 bases between. This CDR3 has 11 amino acids. Germline CDR1 reads LNHNV; CDR2 reads YYDKDF (reference sequence). The CDR3 region is CATSVHYEQYF. The DNA for the CDR3 is TGTGCCACCAGCGTCCACTACGAGCAGTACTTC.

This chain joins TRBV30 and TRBJ2-5; no firm D call. Germline V gene sequence: CDR1 GTSNPN, CDR2 SVGIG (reference sequence). CDR3 length equals 12 residues. Trimming stripped 3 bases from V and 6 bases from J, with 11 bases between. The CDR3 sequence is CAWSLRAQTQYF. CDR3 in DNA: TGTGCCTGGAGCCTCCGGGCGCAGACCCAGTACTTC.

J is TRBJ2-1 and V is TRBV27; perhaps TRBD2 as D (7 bases). Trimming took off 5 bases at V and 5 bases at J, with 13 bases between the two ends. The CDR3 has 14 amino acids. CDR1 is MNHEY, CDR2 SMNVEV, per germline (reference sequence). CDR3 in DNA: TGTGCCAGCAGTAGGGGGAGGGTCAACAATGAGCAGTTCTTC. Encoded protein: CASSRGRVNNEQFF.

This clone was counted once. V gene TRBV7-9 combines with J gene TRBJ2-7, with D unclear. With 5 bases removed from V and 0 bases from J, the gap between germline ends came to 8 bases. Germline CDR1 reads SEHNR; CDR2 reads FQNEAQ (reference sequence). The length of the CDR3 is 13 residues. Here the CDR3 reads CASSTQSSYEQYF. CDR3 nucleotide sequence: TGTGCCAGCAGCACCCAAAGCTCCTACGAGCAGTACTTC.

This sequence joins TRBV6-5 and TRBJ1-6; tentatively, D is TRBD1 (5 bases). Germline V CDR1 and CDR2: MNHEY, SVGAGI. CDR3 length: 15 residues. V lost 1 base and J 8 bases, leaving 12 bases between the germline ends. The CDR3 nucleotides read TGTGCCAGCAGTTACTTCGCAGGGAACGATTCACCCCTCCACTTT. Translating it yields CASSYFAGNDSPLHF.

CDR3 sequence (DNA): TGTGCCAGCAGCTTGGTCAAAAATGAAAAACTGTTTTTT. Its protein product is CASSLVKNEKLFF. The rearrangement joins TRBV5-6 to TRBJ1-4, with D hard to call. Trimming stripped 0 bases from V and 5 bases from J, with 5 bases between. The germline gives CDR1 SGHDT, CDR2 YYEEEE. The CDR3 runs 13 residues. The variable domain in full, with the rest retrieved from reference TRBV5-6 and TRBJ1-4, is DAGVTQSPTHLIKTRGQQVTLRCSPKSGHDTVSWYQQALGQGPQFIFQYYEEEERQRGNFPDRFSGHQFPNYSSELNVNALLLGDSALYLCASSLVKNEKLFFGSGTQLSVL.

This chain uses TRBV24-1 with TRBJ1-2; no definite D call. Germline V gives CDR1 KGHDR, CDR2 SFDVKD. The CDR3 runs 13 residues. Trimming removed 1 base from V and 6 bases from J, with 8 bases in between. The CDR3 loop is CATSDFAGHGYTF. CDR3 nucleotide sequence: TGTGCCACCAGTGATTTTGCCGGGCATGGCTACACCTTC.

The CDR3 spells CASTNSGGYTEAFF. The CDR3 DNA reads as TGTGCCAGCACCAACTCAGGGGGCTACACTGAAGCTTTCTTT. This chain connects TRBV6-5 to TRBJ1-1, with 8 bases fitting TRBD1. Trimming took 7 bases from V and 3 from J; bases not matched to a gene: 7. CDR1 is MNHEY and CDR2 is SVGAGI in the germline V gene. The CDR3 is made up of 14 amino acids.

Worth noting for this clone: This CDR3 is also generated by other DNA sequences in the sample. This chain links TRBV19 with TRBJ1-1, with D perhaps TRBD1 (5 bases). The CDR3 length is 13 residues. The V end lost 4 bases, the J end lost 0 bases, and 6 bases lay between the germline ends. Germline V gives CDR1 LNHDA, CDR2 SQIVND (reference sequence). CDR3 sequence reads: CASSTGLNTEAFF. The CDR3 DNA reads as TGTGCCAGTAGTACAGGGTTGAACACTGAAGCTTTCTTT.

The chain joins TRBV19 to TRBJ2-7; no firm D call. The CDR3 sequence is 12 residues long. Per the germline V gene, CDR1 is LNHDA and CDR2 is SQIVND (reference sequence). V dropped 3 bases and J dropped 5 bases, with 8 bases sitting between them. CDR3 nucleotides: TGTGCCAGTAGTATTCGGGCGGACGAGCAGTACTTC. Its protein product is CASSIRADEQYF.

The chain combines TRBV19 with TRBJ1-2; D is ambiguous. Trimming took off 5 bases at V and 8 bases at J, with 12 bases between the two ends. This CDR3 region has 12 residues. Germline V lookup: CDR1 LNHDA, CDR2 SQIVND (reference sequence). The CDR3 spells CASSPASGGYTF. The DNA for the CDR3 is TGTGCCAGTAGTCCGGCCTCGGGGGGCTACACCTTC.

The rearrangement joins TRBV6-5 to TRBJ1-6; D not resolved. Per the germline V gene, CDR1 is MNHEY and CDR2 is SVGAGI. CDR3 length: 14 residues. V lost 4 bases and J lost 7, with 11 bases in between. Here the CDR3 reads CASSSRTGNSPLHF. The CDR3 bases are TGTGCCAGCAGTTCACGGACGGGGAATTCACCCCTCCACTTT.

V usage is TRBV18 and J usage is TRBJ1-2; D not resolved. The germline gives CDR1 KGHSH, CDR2 LQKENI. The CDR3 length is 13 residues. The V end was cut by 2 bases, the J end by 4 bases, with 8 bases between. The CDR3 reads CASSPDGFYGYTF. In DNA form, the CDR3 reads TGTGCCAGCTCACCAGACGGATTCTATGGCTACACCTTC. Supplemented by reference TRBV18 and TRBJ1-2, the full variable domain reads NAGVMQNPRHLVRRRGQEARLRCSPMKGHSHVYWYRQLPEEGLKFMVYLQKENIIDESGMPKERFSAEFPKEGPSILRIQQVVRGDSAAYFCASSPDGFYGYTFGSGTRLTVV.

The chain has TRBV30 and TRBJ1-1; D may be TRBD1 (6 bases). There are 12 residues in the CDR3. Trimming removed 5 bases from V and 5 bases from J, with 12 bases in between. The germline V gene encodes CDR1 GTSNPN and CDR2 SVGIG (reference sequence). CDR3 nucleotides: TGTGCCTGGGGGAGTAGGGGGACTGAAGCTTTCTTT. Protein: CAWGSRGTEAFF.

This sequence joins TRBV5-1 and TRBJ2-7; D perhaps matches TRBD1 (6 bases). Germline V gives CDR1 SGHRS, CDR2 YFSETQ. The CDR3 extends over 15 amino acids. Trimming left V 4 bases short and J 0 bases short, with 14 bases between. CDR3: CASSPPGHSSYEQYF. For the CDR3, the DNA is TGCGCCAGCAGCCCACCGGGACATAGCTCCTACGAGCAGTACTTC.

This sequence joins TRBV4-1 and TRBJ2-1; D is perhaps TRBD1 (7 bases). CDR3 length: 15 residues. Trimming took 5 bases from V and 8 from J, leaving 19 bases between them. Germline V gene lookup returns CDR1 MGHRA and CDR2 YSYEKL. The CDR3 here is CASSTPGGGVDEQFF. For the CDR3, the DNA is TGCGCCAGCAGCACCCCAGGAGGGGGCGTGGATGAGCAGTTCTTC.

The rearrangement uses TRBV6-5 and TRBJ1-6; tentative D call: TRBD1 (6 bases). The CDR3 runs 16 residues. Trimming removed 0 bases at V and 9 bases at J, with 15 bases between. CDR1 is MNHEY, CDR2 SVGAGI, per germline. CDR3 sequence reads: CASSYSGARGSSPLHF. The DNA of the CDR3 is TGTGCCAGCAGTTACTCAGGAGCCAGGGGTAGTTCACCCCTCCACTTT.

The V gene is TRBV5-6, the J gene TRBJ1-3; TRBD1 aligns across 7 bases. With V trimmed by 4 bases and J by 2 bases, 6 bases remained unmatched. There are 15 residues in the CDR3. Per the germline V gene, CDR1 is SGHDT and CDR2 is YYEEEE. CDR3 in amino acids: CASSRGPGTGNTIYF. CDR3 coding DNA: TGTGCCAGCAGCAGGGGGCCAGGGACTGGAAACACCATATATTTT.

The V and J genes are TRBV5-1 and TRBJ1-6, with D tentatively TRBD1 (5 bases). Per the germline V gene, CDR1 is SGHRS and CDR2 is YFSETQ. There are 14 residues in the CDR3. V lost 3 bases and J lost 7, with 11 bases in between. The CDR3 loop is CASSSGTVNSPLHF. The CDR3 nucleotides are TGCGCCAGCAGCTCCGGGACGGTGAATTCACCCCTCCACTTT.

V is TRBV6-2 or TRBV6-3 and J is TRBJ2-5, with D perhaps matching TRBD1 (6 bases). Looked up from germline, CDR1 is MNHEY and CDR2 is SVGEGT. This CDR3 is 15 amino acids long. The V end lost 1 base, the J end lost 4 bases, and 13 bases lay between the germline ends. CDR3 region: CASSYFTGSGETQYF. The CDR3 bases are TGTGCCAGCAGTTACTTCACAGGGTCTGGAGAGACCCAGTACTTC.